This TCR beta chain was found in a study of shared clonotypes between healthy human individuals. Study-level points and caveats: Clonotypes shared by all four donors outscored non-shared clonotypes in generation probability. Naive subsets, compared against memory subsets, generally had larger estimated richness values.

Several immunoSEQ 96-well plates shared each subset's DNA, each plate a replicate. Template for every sorted-subset replicate PCR totaled roughly 200 ng DNA, roughly 30,000 T cell genomes. The table came from immunoSEQ multiplex PCR; TCRdb's copy has only in-frame clones and leaves some out. The table shows millions of clones, with over 85% occurring only once. As regards this clone: Its antigen is undetermined. At the DNA level, this CDR3 is encoded by other sequences in the same sample as well.

The CDR3 loop spans 13 amino acids. The V gene lost 0 bases and the J gene lost 7 bases, with 9 bases spanning the gap. Germline lookup yields CDR1 LGHNA and CDR2 YSLEER. The receptor's source is a young man in good health. The chain uses TRBV4-3 and TRBJ1-2; no firm D call. Sequencing was carried out using naive CD4+ T cells sorted from blood. Subset here: CD45RA+ positively selected. CDR3 sequence: CASSQESGIGYTF. CDR3 nucleotides: TGCGCCAGCAGCCAAGAATCGGGAATTGGCTACACCTTC.